Each of the 19 T cell receptor beta chains below was sequenced from the same sample in a study of blood T cell repertoires in COVID-19. Generated by immunoSEQ multiplex PCR, the TCRdb table keeps only in-frame clones and is missing some. The sample shows about 350,000 clones, 80% to 90% of them seen only once. Sequenced input: peripheral blood. These receptors were taken from a woman aged 55-70 years with COVID-19, enrolled during active disease.

The rearrangement joins TRBV6-1 to TRBJ1-1; possible D gene TRBD1, 5 bases. The germline V and J ends were trimmed by 2 bases and 0 bases, with 13 bases remaining between them. The germline V gene encodes CDR1 MNHNS and CDR2 SASEGT. The CDR3 is made up of 16 amino acids. Written as DNA, the CDR3 is TGTGCCAGCAGTGAAAGAGGAGGGGCGGTGAACACTGAAGCTTTCTTT. Amino acids: CASSERGGAVNTEAFF.

V usage is TRBV2 and J usage is TRBJ2-1, with 8 nucleotides matching TRBD2. The J segment lost 8 bases and the V segment lost 3 bases, leaving 12 bases of the junction unmatched. CDR3 length: 16 residues. Germline loops: CDR1 SNHLY, CDR2 FYNNEI. For the CDR3, the DNA is TGTGCCAGCAGTGAGCGTCGGGGGGGCATTGGGGATGAGCAGTTCTTC. Translation: CASSERRGGIGDEQFF.

V gene TRBV19 combines with J gene TRBJ1-4, with TRBD1 matching 7 bases. CDR3 length: 15 residues. After removal of 4 bases from V and 5 bases from J, the junction contained 7 bases not matched to a gene. CDR1 and CDR2 (germline): LNHDA, SQIVND (reference sequence). Here the CDR3 DNA reads TGTGCCAGTAGTAGAGGCGACAGGGTCAATGAAAAACTGTTTTTT. The encoded protein is CASSRGDRVNEKLFF. The entire variable domain, with the rest obtained from reference TRBV19 and TRBJ1-4, is as follows: DGGITQSPKYLFRKEGQNVTLSCEQNLNHDAMYWYRQDPGQGLRLIYYSQIVNDFQKGDIAEGYSVSREKKESFPLTVTSAQKNPTAFYLCASSRGDRVNEKLFFGSGTQLSVL.

The J gene is TRBJ1-5, the V gene TRBV10-2, with D uncertain. Trimming took 2 bases from V and 1 from J, leaving 9 bases between them. The V gene's germline CDR1 is WSHSY and CDR2 SAAADI. This CDR3 is 15 amino acids long. CDR3 nucleotides: TGCGCCAGCAGTGAGAGGACTGTAAGCAATCAGCCCCAGCATTTT. It yields the protein CASSERTVSNQPQHF.

V gene TRBV6-5 combines with J gene TRBJ2-7, with D perhaps matching TRBD1 (6 bases). The CDR3 sequence is 13 residues long. V was cut by 4 bases and J by 3 bases, with 10 bases left in between. Germline assignment: CDR1 MNHEY and CDR2 SVGAGI. The CDR3 protein is CASSSTGFYEQYF. DNA of the CDR3: TGTGCCAGCAGTTCGACAGGTTTCTACGAGCAGTACTTC.

The V gene is TRBV9, the J gene TRBJ1-2; maybe TRBD1 (5 bases). This CDR3 is 15 amino acids long. CDR1 is SGDLS, CDR2 YYNGEE, per germline. The V and J ends lost 3 bases and 4 bases respectively, with 16 bases between them. The CDR3 DNA follows: TGTGCCAGCAGCGAGATGGAGGGGCGGGTCTATGGCTACACCTTC. It specifies CASSEMEGRVYGYTF.

V usage is TRBV18 and J usage is TRBJ1-2, with D unclear. Germline assignment: CDR1 KGHSH and CDR2 LQKENI. CDR3 size: 12 residues. With 4 bases removed from V and 6 bases from J, the gap between germline ends came to 9 bases. The CDR3 sequence is CASSREIDGYTF. The CDR3 DNA sequence: TGTGCCAGCTCACGGGAGATCGATGGCTACACCTTC.

The rearrangement links TRBV5-1 to TRBJ1-4; TRBD1 aligns across 7 bases. V lost 2 bases to trimming and J lost 2 bases; unmatched junction nucleotides: 3. This CDR3 comprises 15 residues. CDR1 is SGHRS and CDR2 is YFSETQ in the germline V gene. The CDR3 sequence is CASSLTGVTNEKLFF. The CDR3, as DNA: TGCGCCAGCAGCTTAACAGGGGTGACTAATGAAAAACTGTTTTTT.

The gene calls are TRBV3-1 (or the pseudogene TRBV3-2) and TRBJ1-1; no clear D gene. This CDR3 has 15 residues. CDR1 is LGHDT, CDR2 YNNKEL, per germline (reference sequence). Trimming left V 3 bases short and J 1 base short, with 12 bases between. This CDR3 reads CASSQSTTWNTEAFF. CDR3 bases: TGTGCCAGCAGCCAGTCAACTACCTGGAACACTGAAGCTTTCTTT.

This chain links TRBV30 with TRBJ2-7; D might be TRBD1 (6 bases). The length of the CDR3 is 11 residues. Germline CDR1 is GTSNPN and CDR2 is SVGIG (reference sequence). The CDR3 sequence is CAGDTSYEQYF. The DNA of the CDR3 is TGTGCGGGGGACACCTCCTACGAGCAGTACTTC.

This clone was recorded once. The rearrangement joins TRBV18 to TRBJ2-5, with D possibly TRBD2 on 6 matching bases. Germline CDR1 reads KGHSH; CDR2 reads LQKENI. The CDR3 totals 13 residues. V was trimmed by 5 bases and J by 4 bases, leaving 11 bases between them. The CDR3, as DNA: TGTGCCAGCTCAACCAGGGACTTAGAGACCCAGTACTTC. Its translation: CASSTRDLETQYF.

This clone was found once. The chain links TRBV19 to TRBJ2-3; TRBD2 aligns across 9 bases. V lost 6 bases to trimming and J lost 4 bases; unmatched junction nucleotides: 11. Germline V gene data show CDR1 as LNHDA and CDR2 as SQIVND (reference sequence). This CDR3 has 16 amino acids. The CDR3 nucleotides are TGTGCCAGTAGCCCCACCCTGGGCGGGGGGGCAGATACGCAGTATTTT. Amino acids: CASSPTLGGGADTQYF.

The chain is built from TRBV12-3 or TRBV12-4 and TRBJ2-7, with 9 bases aligning to TRBD1. This CDR3 spans 13 amino acids. Unmatched junction bases numbered 2, after V lost 3 bases and J lost 5 bases. CDR3 sequence: CASSLGQGNEQYF. The CDR3 DNA sequence: TGTGCCAGCAGTTTGGGACAGGGCAACGAGCAGTACTTC.

This chain links TRBV6-5 with TRBJ1-5; possibly TRBD1 for D (5 bases). CDR3 length: 13 amino acids. With 4 bases removed from V and 8 bases from J, the gap between germline ends came to 12 bases. In germline, CDR1 is MNHEY, CDR2 SVGAGI. The DNA for the CDR3 is TGTGCCAGCAGTTTGGCAGGGATCGAGCCCCAGCATTTT. It encodes CASSLAGIEPQHF.

There are a few counts of this clone. This chain links TRBV7-2 with TRBJ2-3, with 8 bases identical to TRBD2. The CDR3 covers 14 residues. Germline V gene data show CDR1 as SGHTA and CDR2 as FQGNSA. The ends lost 7 bases at V and 2 bases at J; junction bases unmatched: 5. The DNA of the CDR3 is TGTGCCAGCACCATAGCGGGACTCACAGATACGCAGTATTTT. Protein product: CASTIAGLTDTQYF.

This rearrangement joins TRBV11-3 to TRBJ1-6; 7 bases line up with TRBD1. V was pared by 3 bases and J by 4 bases, with 3 bases of the junction left unmatched. Germline V gene lookup returns CDR1 SGHNT and CDR2 YENEEA. This CDR3 contains 15 residues. The CDR3 here is CASSFRQGYNSPLHF. DNA for the CDR3: TGTGCCAGCAGCTTTCGACAGGGTTATAATTCACCCCTCCACTTT. Complete variable domain (other parts from reference TRBV11-3 and TRBJ1-6): EAGVVQSPRYKIIEKKQPVAFWCNPISGHNTLYWYLQNLGQGPELLIRYENEEAVDDSQLPKDRFSAERLKGVDSTLKIQPAELGDSAVYLCASSFRQGYNSPLHFGNGTRLTVT.

The rearrangement links TRBV3-1 (or the pseudogene TRBV3-2) to TRBJ1-2, with 7 bases fitting TRBD1. With V trimmed by 3 bases and J by 2 bases, 9 bases remained unmatched. The CDR3 totals 16 residues. Germline V CDR1 and CDR2: LGHDT, YNNKEL (reference sequence). In nucleotides, the CDR3 is TGTGCCAGCAGCCACCCCCCGAGACAGGGAAACTATGGCTACACCTTC. Its protein product is CASSHPPRQGNYGYTF.

The chain is built from TRBV7-2 and TRBJ2-1; D might be TRBD2 (6 bases). Germline values: CDR1 SGHTA, CDR2 FQGNSA. With 6 bases removed from V and 9 bases from J, the gap between germline ends came to 9 bases. The CDR3 consists of 11 residues. The CDR3 nucleotides read TGTGCCAGCAGACTAGCTTTTGAGCAGTTCTTC. Protein sequence: CASRLAFEQFF.

This sequence joins TRBV7-9 and TRBJ1-3; 7 nucleotides line up with TRBD1. Germline-derived CDR1 and CDR2 are SEHNR and FQNEAQ (reference sequence). The V gene end was trimmed by 4 bases and the J gene end by 8 bases; junction bases not matched to a gene: 2. The CDR3 runs to 12 residues. In DNA form, the CDR3 reads TGTGCCAGCAGCTCCCAGGGGGACACCATATATTTT. Its protein product is CASSSQGDTIYF.